Only one count was recorded for the clone carrying this T cell receptor (beta chain). Produced via immunoSEQ multiplex PCR; TCRdb's table is partial and in-frame only. The sample contains 85,000 to 100,000 clones, roughly four fifths of which appear only once. Germline CDR1 and CDR2: LGHDT and YNNKEL (reference sequence). Trimming removed 0 bases from V and 4 bases from J; junction bases left unmatched: 5. There are 15 residues in the CDR3. The data are from a study of blood T cell repertoires in COVID-19. This sequence originates from an elderly man with COVID-19, enrolled during active disease. Material for sequencing was peripheral blood. The rearrangement links TRBV3-1 (or the pseudogene TRBV3-2) to TRBJ1-2; 7 positions match TRBD1. CDR3 sequence (DNA): TGTGCCAGCAGCCAAGATCCAGGGGGTAGCTATGGCTACACCTTC. This sequence encodes CASSQDPGGSYGYTF.